This T cell receptor (beta chain) was sequenced for a study of blood T cell repertoires in COVID-19. Study background: Acute-phase and convalescent COVID-19 samples originated in the United States, Italy and Spain. The analysed material was cDNA or gDNA that came from T cells, B-cell-depleted T cells, or PBMCs.

Original handling: By means of reference gene primer amplification, nucleated cell counts were estimated. TCRdb's table, derived via immunoSEQ multiplex PCR, lists solely in-frame clones and lacks some. V, J and clone size are taken as reported in that table, and D and trimming were inferred from the DNA itself. This table has 180,000 or so clones, about nine tenths appearing once. Germline loops: CDR1 DFQATT, CDR2 SNEGSKA (reference sequence). The CDR3 covers 14 residues. J lost 6 bases, V lost 3 bases, and 7 bases had no gene match. This rearrangement joins TRBV20-1 to TRBJ2-5, with TRBD2 matching over 10 bases. Sequencing was done on a sample of peripheral blood. The sequence was obtained from a man younger than 35 with active or convalescent COVID-19. The CDR3 region has the DNA TGCAGTGCTAGTGAGCGGGGGGGCCTGAAGACCCAGTACTTC. This gives the protein CSASERGGLKTQYF.